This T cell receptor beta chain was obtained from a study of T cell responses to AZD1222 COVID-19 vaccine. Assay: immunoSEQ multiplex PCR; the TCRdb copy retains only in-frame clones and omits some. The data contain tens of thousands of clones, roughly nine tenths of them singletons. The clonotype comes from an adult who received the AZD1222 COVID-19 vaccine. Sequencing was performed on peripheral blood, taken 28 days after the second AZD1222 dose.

The CDR3 is CASSLAGGGAETQYF. The CDR3 DNA is TGTGCCAGCAGCTTGGCCGGCGGGGGGGCAGAGACCCAGTACTTC. The chain combines TRBV5-4 with TRBJ2-5; TRBD2 matches at 9 bases. The CDR3 runs 15 residues. The germline CDR1 and CDR2 sequences are SGHNT and YYREEE (reference sequence). V shed 0 bases, J shed 4 bases, and the junction held 4 bases outside the gene matches.